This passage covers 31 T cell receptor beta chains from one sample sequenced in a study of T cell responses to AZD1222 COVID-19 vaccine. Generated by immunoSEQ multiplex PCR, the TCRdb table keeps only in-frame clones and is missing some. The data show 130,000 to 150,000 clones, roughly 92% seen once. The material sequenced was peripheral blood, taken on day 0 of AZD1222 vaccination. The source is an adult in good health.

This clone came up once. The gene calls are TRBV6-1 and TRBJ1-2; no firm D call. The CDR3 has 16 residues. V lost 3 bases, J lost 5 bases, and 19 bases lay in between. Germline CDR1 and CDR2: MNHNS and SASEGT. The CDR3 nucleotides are TGTGCCAGCAGTGAGGGAACAGTATCCCCAATATATGGCTACACCTTC. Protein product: CASSEGTVSPIYGYTF.

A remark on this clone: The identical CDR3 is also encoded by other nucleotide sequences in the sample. The DNA for the CDR3 is TGTGCCAGCAGTCCCCCAGGGAGCAATCAGCCCCAGCATTTT. Residues: CASSPPGSNQPQHF. The V and J genes are TRBV7-8 and TRBJ1-5; maybe TRBD1 (5 bases). The CDR3 covers 14 residues. V gave up 6 bases and J gave up 1 base, with 10 bases separating them. Germline loops: CDR1 SGHVS, CDR2 FQNEAQ.

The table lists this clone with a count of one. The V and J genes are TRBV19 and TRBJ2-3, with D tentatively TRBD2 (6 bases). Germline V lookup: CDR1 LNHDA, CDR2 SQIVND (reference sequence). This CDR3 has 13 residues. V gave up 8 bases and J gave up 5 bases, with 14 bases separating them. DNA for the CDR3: TGTGCCAGTTCCAGGGAGGTGATAGATACGCAGTATTTT. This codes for CASSREVIDTQYF. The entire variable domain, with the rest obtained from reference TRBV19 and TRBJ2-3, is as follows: DGGITQSPKYLFRKEGQNVTLSCEQNLNHDAMYWYRQDPGQGLRLIYYSQIVNDFQKGDIAEGYSVSREKKESFPLTVTSAQKNPTAFYLCASSREVIDTQYFGPGTRLTVL.

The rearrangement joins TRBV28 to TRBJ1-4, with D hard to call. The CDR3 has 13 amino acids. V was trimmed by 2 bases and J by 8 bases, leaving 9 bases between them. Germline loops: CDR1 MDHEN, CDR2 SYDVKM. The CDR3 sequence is CASSLDTREKLFF. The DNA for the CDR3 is TGTGCCAGCAGTTTAGACACTCGGGAAAAACTGTTTTTT. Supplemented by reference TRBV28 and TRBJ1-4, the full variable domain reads DVKVTQSSRYLVKRTGEKVFLECVQDMDHENMFWYRQDPGLGLRLIYFSYDVKMKEKGDIPEGYSVSREKKERFSLILESASTNQTSMYLCASSLDTREKLFFGSGTQLSVL.

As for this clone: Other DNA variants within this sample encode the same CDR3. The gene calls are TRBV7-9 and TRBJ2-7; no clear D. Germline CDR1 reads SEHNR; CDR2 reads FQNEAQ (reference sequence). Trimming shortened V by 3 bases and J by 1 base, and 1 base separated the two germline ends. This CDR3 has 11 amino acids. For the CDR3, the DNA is TGTGCCAGCAGCTTTTCCTACGAGCAGTACTTC. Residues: CASSFSYEQYF.

CDR3: CASTYDRDRKNEKLFF. CDR3 DNA sequence: TGTGCCAGCACCTACGACCGGGACAGAAAAAATGAAAAACTGTTTTTT. This chain connects TRBV7-9 to TRBJ1-4; TRBD1 matches at 7 bases. The V gene's germline CDR1 is SEHNR and CDR2 FQNEAQ (reference sequence). V lost 7 bases to trimming and J lost 5 bases; unmatched junction nucleotides: 13. The CDR3 extends over 16 amino acids.

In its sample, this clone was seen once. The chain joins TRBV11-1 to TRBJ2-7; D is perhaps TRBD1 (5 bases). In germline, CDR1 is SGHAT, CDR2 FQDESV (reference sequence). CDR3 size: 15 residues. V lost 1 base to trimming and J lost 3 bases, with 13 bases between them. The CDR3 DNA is TGTGCCAGCAGCTTAGGATCGGGCGACAGCTACGAGCAGTACTTC. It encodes CASSLGSGDSYEQYF.

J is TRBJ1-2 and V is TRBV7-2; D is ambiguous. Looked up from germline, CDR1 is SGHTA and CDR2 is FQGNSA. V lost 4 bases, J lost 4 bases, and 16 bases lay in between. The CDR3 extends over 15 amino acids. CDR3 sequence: CASSSRLGSGYGYTF. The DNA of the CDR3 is TGTGCCAGCAGCTCCCGACTGGGGTCTGGCTATGGCTACACCTTC.

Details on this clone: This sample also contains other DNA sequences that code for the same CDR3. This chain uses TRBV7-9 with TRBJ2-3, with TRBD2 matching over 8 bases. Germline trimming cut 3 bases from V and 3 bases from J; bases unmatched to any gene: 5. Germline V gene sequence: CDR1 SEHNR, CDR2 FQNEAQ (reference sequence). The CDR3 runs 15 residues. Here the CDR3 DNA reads TGTGCCAGCAGCTTTTCCAGCGGGAGTACAGATACGCAGTATTTT. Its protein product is CASSFSSGSTDTQYF.

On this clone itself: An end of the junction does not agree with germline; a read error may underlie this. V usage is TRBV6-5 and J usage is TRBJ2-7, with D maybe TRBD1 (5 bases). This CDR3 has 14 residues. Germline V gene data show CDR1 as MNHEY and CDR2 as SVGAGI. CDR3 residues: CASSDSGIHYEQYF. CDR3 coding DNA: TGTGCCAGCAGTGACTCAGGGATCCACTACGAGCAGTACTTC.

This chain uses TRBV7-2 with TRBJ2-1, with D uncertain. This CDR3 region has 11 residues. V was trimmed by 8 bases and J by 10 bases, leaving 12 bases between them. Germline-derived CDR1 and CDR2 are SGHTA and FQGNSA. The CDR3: CASRVRREQFF. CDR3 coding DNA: TGTGCCAGCCGGGTCCGTAGGGAGCAGTTCTTC. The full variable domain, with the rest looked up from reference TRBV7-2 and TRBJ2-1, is GAGVSQSPSNKVTEKGKDVELRCDPISGHTALYWYRQSLGQGLEFLIYFQGNSAPDKSGLPSDRFSAERTGGSVSTLTIQRTQQEDSAVYLCASRVRREQFFGPGTRLTVL.

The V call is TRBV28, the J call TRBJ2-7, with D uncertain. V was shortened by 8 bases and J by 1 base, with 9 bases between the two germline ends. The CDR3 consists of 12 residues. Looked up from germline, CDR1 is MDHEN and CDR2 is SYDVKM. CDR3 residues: CASAWNSYEQYF. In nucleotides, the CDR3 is TGTGCCAGCGCATGGAATTCCTACGAGCAGTACTTC.

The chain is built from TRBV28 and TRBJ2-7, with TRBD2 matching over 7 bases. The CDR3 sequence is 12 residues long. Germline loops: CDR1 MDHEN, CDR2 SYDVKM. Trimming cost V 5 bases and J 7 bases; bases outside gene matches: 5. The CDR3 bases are TGTGCCAGCAGTCCTTTCGGGAGGGAGCAGTACTTC. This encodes CASSPFGREQYF. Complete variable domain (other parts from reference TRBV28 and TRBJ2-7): DVKVTQSSRYLVKRTGEKVFLECVQDMDHENMFWYRQDPGLGLRLIYFSYDVKMKEKGDIPEGYSVSREKKERFSLILESASTNQTSMYLCASSPFGREQYFGPGTRLTVT.

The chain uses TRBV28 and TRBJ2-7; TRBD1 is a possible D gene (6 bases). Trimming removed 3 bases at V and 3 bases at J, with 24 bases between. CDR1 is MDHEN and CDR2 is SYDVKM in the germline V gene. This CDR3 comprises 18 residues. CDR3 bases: TGTGCCAGCAGTTTCCCCGCCGGGGCCAAGCAAGGGGGCTACGAGCAGTACTTC. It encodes CASSFPAGAKQGGYEQYF.

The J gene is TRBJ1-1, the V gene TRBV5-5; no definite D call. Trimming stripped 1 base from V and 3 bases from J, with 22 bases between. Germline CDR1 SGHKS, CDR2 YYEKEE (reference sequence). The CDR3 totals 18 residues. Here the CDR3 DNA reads TGTGCCAGCAGCTTGTTGGGTTCGGACGGAACCCTCTACACTGAAGCTTTCTTT. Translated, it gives CASSLLGSDGTLYTEAFF.

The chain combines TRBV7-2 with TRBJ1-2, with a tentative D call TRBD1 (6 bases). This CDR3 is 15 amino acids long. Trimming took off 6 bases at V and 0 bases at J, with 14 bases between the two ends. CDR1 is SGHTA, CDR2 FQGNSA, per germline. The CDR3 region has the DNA TGTGCCAGCAGGTTAAGGGACACTCCTAACTATGGCTACACCTTC. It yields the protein CASRLRDTPNYGYTF.

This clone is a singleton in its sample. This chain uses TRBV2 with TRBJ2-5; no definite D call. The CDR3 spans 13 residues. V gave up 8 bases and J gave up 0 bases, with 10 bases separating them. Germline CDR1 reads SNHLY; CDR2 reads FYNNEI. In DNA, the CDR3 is TGTGCCAGCCAGACTGCCCACCAAGAGACCCAGTACTTC. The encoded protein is CASQTAHQETQYF.

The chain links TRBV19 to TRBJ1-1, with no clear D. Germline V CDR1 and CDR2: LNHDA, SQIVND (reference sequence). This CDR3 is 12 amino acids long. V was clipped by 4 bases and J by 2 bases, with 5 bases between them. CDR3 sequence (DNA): TGTGCCAGTAGTACTTACAACACTGAAGCTTTCTTT. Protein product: CASSTYNTEAFF.

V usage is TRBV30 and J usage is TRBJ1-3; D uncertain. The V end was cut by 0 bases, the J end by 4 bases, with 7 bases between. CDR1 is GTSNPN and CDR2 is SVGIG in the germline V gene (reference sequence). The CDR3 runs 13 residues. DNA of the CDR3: TGTGCCTGGAGTGTCCCCGGGGGAAACACCATATATTTT. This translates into CAWSVPGGNTIYF.

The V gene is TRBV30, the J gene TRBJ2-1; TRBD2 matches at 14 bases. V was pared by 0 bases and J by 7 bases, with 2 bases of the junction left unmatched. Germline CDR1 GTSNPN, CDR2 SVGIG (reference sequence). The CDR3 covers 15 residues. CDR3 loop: CAWSVGTSGSNEQFF. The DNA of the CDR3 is TGTGCCTGGAGTGTCGGGACTAGCGGGAGTAATGAGCAGTTCTTC.

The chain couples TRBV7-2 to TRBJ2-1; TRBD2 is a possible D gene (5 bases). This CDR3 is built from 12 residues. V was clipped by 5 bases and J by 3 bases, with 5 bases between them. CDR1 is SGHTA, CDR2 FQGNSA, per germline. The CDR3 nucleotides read TGTGCCAGCAGCCGGGACTACAATGAGCAGTTCTTC. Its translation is CASSRDYNEQFF.

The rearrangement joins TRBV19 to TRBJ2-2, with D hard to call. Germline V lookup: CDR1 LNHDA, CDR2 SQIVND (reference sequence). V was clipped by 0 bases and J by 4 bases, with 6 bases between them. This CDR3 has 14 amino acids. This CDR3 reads CASSIDYLTGELFF. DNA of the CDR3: TGTGCCAGTAGTATAGACTACCTCACCGGGGAGCTGTTTTTT.

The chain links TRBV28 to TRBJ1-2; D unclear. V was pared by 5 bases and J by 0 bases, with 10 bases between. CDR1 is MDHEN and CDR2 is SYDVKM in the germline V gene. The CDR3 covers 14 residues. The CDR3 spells CASSTGNSNYGYTF. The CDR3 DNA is TGTGCCAGCAGTACCGGGAACTCTAACTATGGCTACACCTTC.

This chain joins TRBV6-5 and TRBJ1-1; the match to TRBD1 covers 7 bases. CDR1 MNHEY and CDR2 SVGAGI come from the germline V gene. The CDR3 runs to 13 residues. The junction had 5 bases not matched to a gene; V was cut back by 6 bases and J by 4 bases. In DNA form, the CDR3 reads TGTGCCAGCAGGAAGACAGGGAGCACTGAAGCTTTCTTT. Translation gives CASRKTGSTEAFF.

CDR3 coding DNA: TGTGCCAGCAGCCGACAGGATTACTCCCTTCCCTCGAACACCGGGGAGCTGTTTTTT. It encodes CASSRQDYSLPSNTGELFF. The chain joins TRBV28 to TRBJ2-2; tentative D call: TRBD1 (6 bases). CDR1 is MDHEN and CDR2 is SYDVKM in the germline V gene. The CDR3 covers 19 residues. The V and J ends lost 6 bases and 0 bases respectively, with 23 bases between them. Drawing the rest from reference TRBV28 and TRBJ2-2, the complete variable domain is DVKVTQSSRYLVKRTGEKVFLECVQDMDHENMFWYRQDPGLGLRLIYFSYDVKMKEKGDIPEGYSVSREKKERFSLILESASTNQTSMYLCASSRQDYSLPSNTGELFFGEGSRLTVL.

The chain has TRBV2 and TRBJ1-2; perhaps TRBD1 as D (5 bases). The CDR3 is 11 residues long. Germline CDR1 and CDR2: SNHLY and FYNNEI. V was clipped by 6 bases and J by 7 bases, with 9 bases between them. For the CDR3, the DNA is TGTGCCAGCAGCCTGGGGGTTGGCTACACCTTC. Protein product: CASSLGVGYTF.

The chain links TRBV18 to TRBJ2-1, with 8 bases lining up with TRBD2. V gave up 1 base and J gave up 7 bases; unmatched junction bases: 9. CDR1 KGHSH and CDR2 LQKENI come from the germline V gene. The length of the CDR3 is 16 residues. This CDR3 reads CASSPQLAALRNEQFF. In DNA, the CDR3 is TGTGCCAGCTCACCACAACTAGCGGCCCTTAGGAATGAGCAGTTCTTC.

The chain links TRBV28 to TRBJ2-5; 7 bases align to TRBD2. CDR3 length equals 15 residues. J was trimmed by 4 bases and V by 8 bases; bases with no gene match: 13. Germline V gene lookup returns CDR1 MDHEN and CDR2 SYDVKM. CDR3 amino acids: CASYSQRGGIETQYF. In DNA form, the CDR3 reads TGTGCCAGCTATTCCCAGCGGGGAGGAATAGAGACCCAGTACTTC.

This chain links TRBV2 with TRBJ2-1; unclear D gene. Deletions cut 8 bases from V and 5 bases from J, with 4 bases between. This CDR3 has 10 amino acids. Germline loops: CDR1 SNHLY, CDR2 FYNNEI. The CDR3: CASVDNEQFF. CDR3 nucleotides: TGTGCCAGCGTGGACAATGAGCAGTTCTTC.

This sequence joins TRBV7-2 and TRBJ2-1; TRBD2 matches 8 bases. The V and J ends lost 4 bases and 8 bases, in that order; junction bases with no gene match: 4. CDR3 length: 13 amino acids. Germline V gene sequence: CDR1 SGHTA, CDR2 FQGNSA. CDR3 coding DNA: TGTGCCAGCAGCTGGCCGGGACTAGATGAGCAGTTCTTC. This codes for CASSWPGLDEQFF.

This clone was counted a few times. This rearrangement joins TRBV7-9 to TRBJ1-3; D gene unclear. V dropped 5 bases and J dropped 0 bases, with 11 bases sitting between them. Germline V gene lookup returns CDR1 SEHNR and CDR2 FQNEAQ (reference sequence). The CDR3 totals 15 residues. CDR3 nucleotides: TGTGCCAGCAGCAAAACAGCTTACTCTGGAAACACCATATATTTT. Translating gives CASSKTAYSGNTIYF.